A single sample gave rise to the 26 T cell receptor beta chains below, sequenced in a study of identical twins. MiXCR was run by TCRdb on the 5' RACE reads, yielding one entry per CDR3 protein. Of roughly 720,000 distinct CDR3 sequences in the sample, over 15% were seen once. These records were also assigned to another study, of T cells expressing NK-cell markers.

Sequenced input: PBMCs. These receptors were collected from a woman under 30 in good health.

This clonotype was observed a handful of times. The chain carries TRBV5-6 and TRBJ1-2; D may be TRBD1 (5 bases). The CDR3 has 14 amino acids. Trimming cost V 7 bases and J 4 bases, with 17 bases left between them. CDR1 and CDR2 from the germline V gene are SGHDT and YYEEEE. CDR3: CASRGTGAFYGYTF. DNA of the CDR3: TGTGCCAGCCGCGGAACCGGGGCCTTCTATGGCTACACCTTC.

This clonotype was counted ten times or more. The V and J genes are TRBV10-3 and TRBJ2-1; a possible D gene is TRBD1 (6 bases). Germline V lookup: CDR1 ENHRY, CDR2 SYGVKD. The V and J ends lost 5 bases and 5 bases respectively, with 7 bases between them. The CDR3 is 12 residues long. As DNA, the CDR3 is TGTGCCATCAGTCCAGGGGACAATGAGCAGTTCTTC. Protein sequence: CAISPGDNEQFF.

This clonotype was recorded a few times. The chain employs TRBV20-1 and TRBJ2-7, with 7 nucleotides matching TRBD2. The CDR3 extends over 14 amino acids. Trimming removed 3 bases from V and 5 bases from J; junction bases left unmatched: 10. Germline V lookup: CDR1 DFQATT, CDR2 SNEGSKA (reference sequence). CDR3 amino acids: CSASLRTRLHEQYF. The CDR3 DNA reads TGCAGTGCTAGTCTCCGGACTAGACTCCACGAGCAGTACTTC.

The V and J genes are TRBV18 and TRBJ1-1; D is unclear. This CDR3 is 14 amino acids long. V was cut by 6 bases and J by 0 bases, with 11 bases left in between. Germline CDR1 and CDR2: KGHSH and LQKENI. The CDR3 here is CASSRMGMNTEAFF. CDR3 bases: TGTGCCAGCTCCCGAATGGGGATGAACACTGAAGCTTTCTTT.

The chain is built from TRBV21-1 and TRBJ1-5. TRBV21-1 is termed a pseudogene. The CDR3 totals 14 residues. The CDR3 DNA reads as TGTGCCACCCGTGCCGGTCGTAGCAATCAGCCCCAGCATTTT. Translation gives CATRAGRSNQPQHF.

This chain joins TRBV5-1 and TRBJ2-5, with D unresolved. With 6 bases removed from V and 7 bases from J, the gap between germline ends came to 16 bases. The length of the CDR3 is 13 residues. Germline V lookup: CDR1 SGHRS, CDR2 YFSETQ. In DNA form, the CDR3 reads TGCGCCAGCACTCAAGTGGACGATAGGACCCAGTACTTC. Its translation is CASTQVDDRTQYF.

V gene TRBV9 combines with J gene TRBJ2-7; D is uncertain. Germline V gives CDR1 SGDLS, CDR2 YYNGEE. V shed 4 bases and J shed 3 bases, with 17 bases lying between them. The length of the CDR3 is 15 residues. CDR3 amino acids: CASSSRSTSYYEQYF. CDR3 sequence (DNA): TGTGCCAGCAGCTCCCGGTCCACTTCTTACTACGAGCAGTACTTC.

V usage is TRBV12-3 or TRBV12-4 and J usage is TRBJ2-1; D call uncertain. The CDR3 extends over 13 amino acids. Trimming took 3 bases from V and 8 from J, leaving 11 bases between them. The DNA for the CDR3 is TGTGCCAGCAGTTTTATGGGGTTGGATGAGCAGTTCTTC. It yields the protein CASSFMGLDEQFF.

The chain links TRBV11-2 to TRBJ2-3; possibly TRBD2 for D (6 bases). The CDR3 has 10 residues. The germline CDR1 and CDR2 sequences are SGHAT and FQNNGV. Written as DNA, the CDR3 is TGTGCTGTGGAGGGAGATACGCAGTATTTT. Translated: CAVEGDTQYF.

The chain recombines TRBV12-3 or TRBV12-4 with TRBJ2-1, with D maybe TRBD2 (6 bases). Deletions cut 6 bases from V and 3 bases from J, with 12 bases between. The CDR3 contains 14 residues. The CDR3: CASSRDFIYNEQFF. In nucleotides, the CDR3 is TGTGCCAGCAGCCGGGACTTTATCTACAATGAGCAGTTCTTC.

Only a few counts were recorded for this clonotype. The V and J genes are TRBV6-1 and TRBJ2-3; D might be TRBD2 (5 bases). CDR3 size: 16 residues. Germline V gene data show CDR1 as MNHNS and CDR2 as SASEGT. Trimming took off 5 bases at V and 2 bases at J, with 17 bases between the two ends. Written as DNA, the CDR3 is TGTGCCAGCAGTCCTTCTAGGTTCGGACTCACAGATACGCAGTATTTT. Amino acid sequence: CASSPSRFGLTDTQYF.

The rearrangement links TRBV10-2 to TRBJ2-7, with TRBD2 as a possible D gene (6 bases). The V end was cut by 8 bases, the J end by 3 bases, with 11 bases between. CDR1 is WSHSY, CDR2 SAAADI, per germline. This CDR3 has 12 amino acids. DNA of the CDR3: TGCGCCAGCCGTGGGGGGTTCTACGAGCAGTACTTC. It specifies CASRGGFYEQYF.

The chain employs TRBV4-2 and TRBJ2-6, with unresolved D. This CDR3 is built from 14 residues. In germline, CDR1 is LGHNA, CDR2 YNFKEQ. Trimming stripped 1 base from V and 5 bases from J, with 6 bases between. CDR3 sequence (DNA): TGTGCCAGCAGCCAAGTTGAGAGGGCCAACGTCCTGACTTTC. As protein: CASSQVERANVLTF.

In its sample, this clonotype was seen a few times. The V and J genes are TRBV6-5 and TRBJ2-7; possibly TRBD1 for D (6 bases). Per germline, CDR1 MNHEY and CDR2 SVGAGI. CDR3 length equals 14 residues. V was pared by 3 bases and J by 2 bases, with 11 bases between. The CDR3 sequence is CASSYNRVAYEQYF. The CDR3 DNA reads TGTGCCAGCAGTTATAACAGGGTAGCCTACGAGCAGTACTTC.

Ten or more counts support this clonotype. The chain combines TRBV12-3 or TRBV12-4 with TRBJ2-1; D gene ambiguous. Trimming pared 2 bases from V and 4 bases from J, leaving 6 bases between. The CDR3 is made up of 13 amino acids. In DNA form, the CDR3 reads TGTGCCAGCAGTTTAACGGAATACAATGAGCAGTTCTTC. Protein: CASSLTEYNEQFF.

J is TRBJ2-1 and V is TRBV29-1, with a weak D call TRBD2 (5 bases). The CDR3 is 13 residues long. Looked up from germline, CDR1 is SQVTM and CDR2 is ANQGSEA. V lost 4 bases, J lost 2 bases, and 9 bases lay in between. The CDR3: CSVAEGTYNEQFF. In DNA, the CDR3 is TGCAGCGTTGCAGAGGGAACCTACAATGAGCAGTTCTTC.

The V gene is TRBV12-3 or TRBV12-4, the J gene TRBJ2-5, with D perhaps being TRBD1 or TRBD2 (5 bases each). V lost 4 bases, J lost 12 bases, and 15 bases lay in between. CDR3 size: 12 residues. The CDR3 nucleotides read TGTGCCAGCAGTTGGGTGAGGGGTGAGGAGTACTTC. Amino acids: CASSWVRGEEYF.

In DNA form, the CDR3 reads TGCGCCAGCAGCCATGAACCGGGCCATCAGGGGGAGACCCAGTACTTC. Translation: CASSHEPGHQGETQYF. V usage is TRBV5-1 and J usage is TRBJ2-5; weak D call: TRBD1 (6 bases). V gave up 4 bases and J gave up 5 bases, with 21 bases separating them. The CDR3 consists of 16 residues. The germline CDR1 and CDR2 sequences are SGHRS and YFSETQ.

This clonotype was counted only a few times. This chain connects TRBV15 to TRBJ2-1; TRBD2 aligns across 8 bases. This CDR3 is 16 amino acids long. Germline V gene sequence: CDR1 LNHNV, CDR2 YYDKDF (reference sequence). V shed 0 bases, J shed 6 bases, and the junction held 7 bases outside the gene matches. DNA of the CDR3: TGTGCCACCAGCAGAGATCGAGGTAGCGGGACCAATGAGCAGTTCTTC. Translated, it gives CATSRDRGSGTNEQFF.

The gene calls are TRBV7-9 and TRBJ2-1, with 14 bases lining up with TRBD2. The CDR3 contains 16 residues. Germline-derived CDR1 and CDR2 are SEHNR and FQNEAQ (reference sequence). With V trimmed by 5 bases and J by 10 bases, 10 bases remained unmatched. DNA for the CDR3: TGTGCCAGCAGCCTCCGGACTAGCGGGAGGTCAAGCGAGCAGTTCTTC. It specifies CASSLRTSGRSSEQFF. Variable domain in full (rest from reference TRBV7-9 and TRBJ2-1): DTGVSQNPRHKITKRGQNVTFRCDPISEHNRLYWYRQTLGQGPEFLTYFQNEAQLEKSRLLSDRFSAERPKGSFSTLEIQRTEQGDSAMYLCASSLRTSGRSSEQFFGPGTRLTVL.

This clonotype was seen only a few times. The chain joins TRBV5-4 to TRBJ2-2, with D tentatively TRBD1 (5 bases). CDR3 size: 15 residues. Looked up from germline, CDR1 is SGHNT and CDR2 is YYREEE (reference sequence). The V and J ends lost 4 bases and 4 bases respectively, with 14 bases between them. CDR3 sequence: CASSLVGAGTGELFF. Written as DNA, the CDR3 is TGTGCCAGCAGCCTGGTTGGGGCTGGCACCGGGGAGCTGTTTTTT.

This clonotype was seen ten or more times. This chain links TRBV20-1 with TRBJ1-1; D is perhaps TRBD1 (5 bases). The V gene's germline CDR1 is DFQATT and CDR2 SNEGSKA (reference sequence). With 0 bases removed from V and 0 bases from J, the gap between germline ends came to 8 bases. The CDR3 consists of 14 residues. The CDR3 region has the DNA TGCAGTGCTAGAGACAGGGTATTGAACACTGAAGCTTTCTTT. Residues: CSARDRVLNTEAFF.

The chain is built from TRBV5-1 and TRBJ2-5, with D maybe TRBD2 (5 bases). The germline gives CDR1 SGHRS, CDR2 YFSETQ. CDR3 length: 14 amino acids. The V gene lost 0 bases and the J gene lost 4 bases, with 10 bases spanning the gap. DNA for the CDR3: TGCGCCAGCAGCTTGGTTTCCGAGGGAGAGACCCAGTACTTC. Translated: CASSLVSEGETQYF. Complete variable domain (other parts from reference TRBV5-1 and TRBJ2-5): KAGVTQTPRYLIKTRGQQVTLSCSPISGHRSVSWYQQTPGQGLQFLFEYFSETQRNKGNFPGRFSGRQFSNSRSEMNVSTLELGDSALYLCASSLVSEGETQYFGPGTRLLVL.

The genes are TRBV2 and TRBJ2-7, with unresolved D. With 8 bases removed from V and 3 bases from J, the gap between germline ends came to 20 bases. Germline values: CDR1 SNHLY, CDR2 FYNNEI. The CDR3 has 15 amino acids. The CDR3 nucleotides read TGTGCCAGCCGGGTAGTGTCGGTGGACCTCTACGAGCAGTACTTC. It codes for CASRVVSVDLYEQYF.

This clonotype was picked up a small number of times. The rearrangement links TRBV6-2 or TRBV6-3 to TRBJ2-1; D not resolved. V was pared by 2 bases and J by 0 bases, with 8 bases between. The CDR3 is 15 residues long. CDR1 MNHEY and CDR2 SVGEGT come from the germline V gene. This CDR3 is CASSYRVSSYNEQFF. CDR3 DNA sequence: TGTGCCAGCAGTTACCGGGTTAGCTCCTACAATGAGCAGTTCTTC.

Only one count was recorded for this clonotype. The chain combines TRBV6-1 with TRBJ2-5, with D possibly TRBD1 on 6 matching bases. The CDR3 length is 17 residues. The V gene lost 3 bases and the J gene lost 5 bases, with 22 bases spanning the gap. Germline V gene sequence: CDR1 MNHNS, CDR2 SASEGT. CDR3 sequence reads: CASSDTVGRGEEETQYF. CDR3 DNA sequence: TGTGCCAGCAGTGACACTGTGGGCAGGGGAGAGGAGGAGACCCAGTACTTC.